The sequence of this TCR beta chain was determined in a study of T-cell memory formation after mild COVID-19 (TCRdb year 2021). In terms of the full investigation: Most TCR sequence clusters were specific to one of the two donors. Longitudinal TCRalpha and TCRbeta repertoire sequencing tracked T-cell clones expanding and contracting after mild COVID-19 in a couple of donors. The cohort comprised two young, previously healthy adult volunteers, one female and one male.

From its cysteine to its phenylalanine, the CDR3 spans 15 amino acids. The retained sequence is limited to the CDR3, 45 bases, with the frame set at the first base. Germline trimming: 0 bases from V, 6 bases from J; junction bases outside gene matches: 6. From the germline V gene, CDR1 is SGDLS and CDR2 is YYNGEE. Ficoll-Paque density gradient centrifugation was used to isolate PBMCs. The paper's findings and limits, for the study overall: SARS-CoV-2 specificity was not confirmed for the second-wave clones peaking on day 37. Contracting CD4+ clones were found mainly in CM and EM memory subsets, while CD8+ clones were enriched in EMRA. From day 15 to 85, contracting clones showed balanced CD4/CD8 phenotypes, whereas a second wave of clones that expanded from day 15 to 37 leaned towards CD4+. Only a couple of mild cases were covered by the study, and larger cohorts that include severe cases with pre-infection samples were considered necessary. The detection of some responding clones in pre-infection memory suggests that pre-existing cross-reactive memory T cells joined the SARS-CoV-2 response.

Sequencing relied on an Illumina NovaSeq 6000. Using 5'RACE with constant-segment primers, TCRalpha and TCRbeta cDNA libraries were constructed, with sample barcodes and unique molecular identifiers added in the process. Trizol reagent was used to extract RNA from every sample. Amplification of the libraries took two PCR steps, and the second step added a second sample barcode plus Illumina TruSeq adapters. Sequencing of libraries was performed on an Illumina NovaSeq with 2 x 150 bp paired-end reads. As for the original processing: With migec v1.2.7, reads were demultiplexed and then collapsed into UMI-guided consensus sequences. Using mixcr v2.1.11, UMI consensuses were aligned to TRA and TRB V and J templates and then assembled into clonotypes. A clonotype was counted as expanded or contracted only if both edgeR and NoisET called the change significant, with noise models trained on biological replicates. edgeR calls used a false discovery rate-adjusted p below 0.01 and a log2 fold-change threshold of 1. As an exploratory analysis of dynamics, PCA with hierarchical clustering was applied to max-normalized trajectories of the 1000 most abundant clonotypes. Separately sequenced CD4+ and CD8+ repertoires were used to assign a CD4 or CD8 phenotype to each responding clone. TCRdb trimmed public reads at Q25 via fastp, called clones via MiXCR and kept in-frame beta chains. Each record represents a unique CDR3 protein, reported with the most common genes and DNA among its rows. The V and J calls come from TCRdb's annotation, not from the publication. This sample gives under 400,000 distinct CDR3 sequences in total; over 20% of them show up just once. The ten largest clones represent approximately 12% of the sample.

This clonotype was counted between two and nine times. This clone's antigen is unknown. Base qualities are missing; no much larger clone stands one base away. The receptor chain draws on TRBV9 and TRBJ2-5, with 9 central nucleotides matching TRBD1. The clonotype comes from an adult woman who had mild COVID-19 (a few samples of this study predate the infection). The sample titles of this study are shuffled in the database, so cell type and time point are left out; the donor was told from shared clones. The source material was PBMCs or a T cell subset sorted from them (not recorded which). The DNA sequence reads TGTGCCAGCAGCGTAGGTGGGACAGGGTCGCAGACCCAGTACTTC. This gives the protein CASSVGGTGSQTQYF.